The clone carrying this T cell receptor (beta chain) has just one count. Its antigen remains unidentified. Germline V gives CDR1 SGHTA, CDR2 FQGTGA. The ends lost 4 bases at V and 4 bases at J; junction bases unmatched: 6. The CDR3 loop spans 15 amino acids. This sample is drawn from a study of cytotoxic CD8 clonotypes in ibrutinib-treated CLL. Study at large: Overall, 25 or so responses were partial and 2 complete; following median 68 months, roughly 15 patients stayed remitted and approximately 12 progressed.

Study-wide points: Baseline clonality, above age-matched healthy donor levels, tracked circulating CD8+ T-cell counts. Contraction or stability on treatment characterized the public clonotypes, which were uncommon.

Sequencing was performed with immunoSEQ multiplex PCR; in TCRdb, only in-frame clones are kept and a portion is missing. Of under 150,000 clones listed, approximately 80% are singletons. For TCR beta libraries, roughly 2 micrograms of genomic DNA were obtained from cryopreserved PBMCs. The specimen was PBMCs, collected after 36 months of ibrutinib treatment. This receptor was obtained from a human donor with chronic lymphocytic leukemia. The chain employs TRBV7-3 and TRBJ2-5; TRBD2 agrees at 10 bases. The chain's CDR3 is CASSYTSGTGETQYF. The CDR3 bases are TGTGCCAGCAGCTATACTAGCGGGACGGGAGAGACCCAGTACTTC.